Below are 29 T cell receptor beta chains sequenced from a single sample in a study of T-cell reconstitution after alpha-beta-depleted transplantation in children. Molecular barcoding with unique molecular identifiers was used for the TCRbeta library. MiXCR, run by TCRdb on the PCR reads, gives a single entry per CDR3 protein. The sample shows about 400,000 distinct CDR3 sequences, roughly 20% of them seen only once. Material: PBMCs from the stem cell graft donor, obtained from the stem cell graft. The receptors were gathered from a human donor who donated a stem cell graft to a child with acute myeloid leukemia.

The chain links TRBV27 to TRBJ2-5; 8 positions match TRBD2. The CDR3 runs to 16 residues. Germline CDR1 reads MNHEY; CDR2 reads SMNVEV (reference sequence). Losses at the gene ends were 5 bases for V and 5 bases for J; bases not matched to a gene: 13. The CDR3 loop is CASSTYSGMFGETQYF. The CDR3 bases are TGTGCCAGCAGTACCTATAGCGGGATGTTTGGGGAGACCCAGTACTTC.

The chain carries TRBV10-3 and TRBJ2-5; TRBD1 agrees at 8 bases. The CDR3 extends over 13 amino acids. V trimming: 6 bases; J trimming: 5 bases; junction bases outside the gene matches: 5. CDR1 is ENHRY, CDR2 SYGVKD, per germline. For the CDR3, the DNA is TGTGCCATCAGGAGGGACAGGAGGGAGACCCAGTACTTC. It codes for CAIRRDRRETQYF.

The gene calls are TRBV21-1 and TRBJ2-3; TRBD1 was called by the table and not checked on the DNA. TRBV21-1 is deemed a pseudogene. The CDR3 runs to 16 residues. The chain's CDR3 is CASSPPPGHGGDTQYF. The CDR3 nucleotides read TGTGCCAGCAGCCCACCCCCGGGACACGGTGGAGATACGCAGTATTTT.

The chain employs TRBV12-3 or TRBV12-4 and TRBJ2-3; weak D call: TRBD2 (5 bases). The CDR3 consists of 13 residues. Trimming stripped 7 bases from V and 2 bases from J, with 10 bases between. CDR3 DNA: TGTGCCAGCATCGGGCTAGCCACAGATACGCAGTATTTT. It encodes CASIGLATDTQYF.

V usage is TRBV6-2 or TRBV6-3 and J usage is TRBJ2-2; D gene uncertain. Germline CDR1 reads MNHEY; CDR2 reads SVGEGT. The CDR3 extends over 13 amino acids. The V end lost 7 bases, the J end lost 4 bases, and 10 bases lay between the germline ends. The CDR3 DNA reads as TGTGCCAGCAAGACCTCGATCACCGGGGAGCTGTTTTTT. As protein: CASKTSITGELFF.

The chain uses TRBV9 and TRBJ2-3; 9 bases line up with TRBD2. Germline assignment: CDR1 SGDLS and CDR2 YYNGEE. CDR3 length equals 14 residues. V lost 5 bases, J lost 4 bases, and 5 bases stayed unmatched. The CDR3 protein is CASRASGKADTQYF. As DNA, the CDR3 is TGTGCCAGCAGAGCTAGCGGGAAGGCAGATACGCAGTATTTT.

The chain couples TRBV12-3 or TRBV12-4 to TRBJ1-1, with 7 bases fitting TRBD1. V lost 3 bases, J lost 12 bases, and 4 bases stayed unmatched. This CDR3 is 11 amino acids long. CDR3 residues: CASSFRDRPFF. The CDR3 DNA reads TGTGCCAGCAGTTTTCGGGACAGACCTTTCTTT.

This clonotype has at least ten counts. This rearrangement joins TRBV29-1 to TRBJ2-5, with TRBD2 as a possible D gene (6 bases). Germline V lookup: CDR1 SQVTM, CDR2 ANQGSEA. The CDR3 extends over 13 amino acids. The V gene lost 5 bases and the J gene lost 2 bases, with 12 bases spanning the gap. The CDR3 reads CSVPSAGQETQYF. For the CDR3, the DNA is TGCAGCGTTCCAAGCGCGGGGCAAGAGACCCAGTACTTC.

This chain connects TRBV28 to TRBJ2-6; D is tentatively TRBD1 or TRBD2 (5 bases each). CDR3 length equals 18 residues. Trimming took 4 bases from V and 0 from J, leaving 16 bases between them. The germline gives CDR1 MDHEN, CDR2 SYDVKM. CDR3 nucleotide sequence: TGTGCCAGCAGTTACGCCGGGACGGCTAGCTCTGGGGCCAACGTCCTGACTTTC. Translated, it gives CASSYAGTASSGANVLTF.

This clonotype showed up many times. This rearrangement joins TRBV7-8 to TRBJ2-7; 8 nucleotides align to TRBD1. The length of the CDR3 is 15 residues. Germline CDR1 SGHVS, CDR2 FQNEAQ. The trim removed 4 bases at V and 2 bases at J, leaving 7 bases unmatched. For the CDR3, the DNA is TGTGCCAGCAGCTCGGGACAGGCCCTTACCTACGAGCAGTACTTC. This encodes CASSSGQALTYEQYF.

The chain combines TRBV13 with TRBJ2-2; tentatively, D is TRBD2 (6 bases). The ends were cut back, 0 bases at V and 5 bases at J, with 19 bases in the middle. This CDR3 is built from 18 residues. Germline assignment: CDR1 PRHDT and CDR2 FYEKMQ (reference sequence). The CDR3 here is CASSLGRGRSAGTGELFF. The CDR3 region has the DNA TGTGCCAGCAGCTTAGGGAGGGGACGGTCCGCGGGAACCGGGGAGCTGTTTTTT.

On this clonotype itself: This clone may be a read error of a much larger clone one base away. The chain recombines TRBV24-1 with TRBJ2-1; D tentatively fits TRBD1 or TRBD2 (6 bases each). Germline V gene data show CDR1 as KGHDR and CDR2 as SFDVKD. This CDR3 comprises 15 residues. The V end lost 7 bases, the J end lost 2 bases, and 14 bases lay between the germline ends. The CDR3 protein is CATRAGQGPYNEQFF. The DNA for the CDR3 is TGTGCCACCAGGGCGGGGCAGGGGCCCTACAATGAGCAGTTCTTC.

This chain links TRBV5-1 with TRBJ2-1, with 9 nucleotides matching TRBD1. Germline loops: CDR1 SGHRS, CDR2 YFSETQ. The CDR3 has 17 amino acids. J lost 4 bases, V lost 2 bases, and 10 bases had no gene match. CDR3 DNA: TGCGCCAGCAGCTTTCCCCCCGGGACAGGGCTATACAATGAGCAGTTCTTC. Protein: CASSFPPGTGLYNEQFF.

The V and J genes are TRBV29-1 and TRBJ1-2; TRBD1 matches 9 bases. The germline V gene has CDR1 SQVTM and CDR2 ANQGSEA. The CDR3 has 15 amino acids. Germline trimming cut 0 bases from V and 4 bases from J; bases unmatched to any gene: 6. CDR3 protein: CSVEDGDRGSYGYTF. The DNA of the CDR3 is TGCAGCGTTGAAGATGGCGACAGGGGGTCCTATGGCTACACCTTC.

This clonotype has more than one count but fewer than ten. The chain has TRBV4-1 and TRBJ2-7, with 8 bases lining up with TRBD2. The V gene end was trimmed by 2 bases and the J gene end by 2 bases; junction bases not matched to a gene: 5. The CDR3 is made up of 15 amino acids. Germline lookup yields CDR1 MGHRA and CDR2 YSYEKL. The CDR3 nucleotides read TGCGCCAGCAGCCAAACAGCCGGGAGGGCCTACGAGCAGTACTTC. This translates into CASSQTAGRAYEQYF.

The chain recombines TRBV29-1 with TRBJ2-5, with D possibly being TRBD1 (6 bases). Germline-derived CDR1 and CDR2 are SQVTM and ANQGSEA. Trimming pared 5 bases from V and 1 base from J, leaving 14 bases between. There are 14 residues in the CDR3. CDR3 sequence reads: CSVNPGVRQETQYF. For the CDR3, the DNA is TGCAGCGTTAACCCAGGGGTACGCCAAGAGACCCAGTACTTC. The variable domain in full, completed from reference TRBV29-1 and TRBJ2-5, reads SAVISQKPSRDICQRGTSLTIQCQVDSQVTMMFWYRQQPGQSLTLIATANQGSEATYESGFVIDKFPISRPNLTFSTLTVSNMSPEDSSIYLCSVNPGVRQETQYFGPGTRLLVL.

This clonotype was seen at least ten times. The V gene is TRBV27, the J gene TRBJ2-2, with TRBD1 matching 7 bases. The CDR3 loop spans 11 amino acids. Germline CDR1 and CDR2: MNHEY and SMNVEV (reference sequence). V trimming: 7 bases; J trimming: 8 bases; junction bases outside the gene matches: 1. The CDR3: CASKGAGELFF. The DNA of the CDR3 is TGTGCCAGCAAGGGGGCAGGGGAGCTGTTTTTT.

This clonotype was found many times. CDR3 residues: CSARPGLAGTYNEQFF. CDR3 coding DNA: TGCAGTGCTAGACCAGGACTAGCGGGAACTTACAATGAGCAGTTCTTC. The rearrangement links TRBV20-1 to TRBJ2-1, with 12 nucleotides matching TRBD2. Trimming at V came to 2 bases and at J to 4 bases, leaving 6 bases not matched to a gene. Germline V gene lookup returns CDR1 DFQATT and CDR2 SNEGSKA (reference sequence). The CDR3 has 16 amino acids.

This clonotype was picked up one time. A much larger clone lies one base from this, so it may be a read error. This chain connects TRBV11-2 to TRBJ2-7; D possibly corresponds to TRBD1 (5 bases). The germline V gene has CDR1 SGHAT and CDR2 FQNNGV. The CDR3 is made up of 14 amino acids. The V end was cut by 2 bases, the J end by 1 base, with 9 bases between. The chain's CDR3 is CASSLIQGSYEQYF. The CDR3 DNA reads as TGTGCCAGCAGCTTAATTCAGGGATCCTACGAGCAGTACTTC.

The chain links TRBV5-1 to TRBJ1-2; TRBD1 matches at 12 bases. CDR1 is SGHRS and CDR2 is YFSETQ in the germline V gene. This CDR3 spans 18 amino acids. Trimming removed 4 bases from V and 2 bases from J; junction bases left unmatched: 12. The CDR3 bases are TGCGCCAGCAGCCCCTCCGGGACAGGGGGCGTCTCGAACTATGGCTACACCTTC. It is translated as CASSPSGTGGVSNYGYTF.

The chain combines TRBV12-3 or TRBV12-4 with TRBJ2-3; maybe TRBD1 (5 bases). This CDR3 region has 13 residues. Trimming removed 11 bases from V and 1 base from J, with 13 bases in between. Here the CDR3 reads CAAREQGTDTQYF. The CDR3, as DNA: TGTGCCGCAAGGGAACAGGGCACAGATACGCAGTATTTT.

This clonotype has a handful of counts. The CDR3 sequence is CSANQRGRGTGELFF. CDR3 DNA sequence: TGCAGTGCTAACCAAAGGGGTCGGGGGACCGGGGAGCTGTTTTTT. The chain combines TRBV20-1 with TRBJ2-2, with D possibly TRBD2 on 6 matching bases. V was shortened by 4 bases and J by 5 bases, with 17 bases between the two germline ends. Germline V gene lookup returns CDR1 DFQATT and CDR2 SNEGSKA (reference sequence). This CDR3 contains 15 residues.

This clonotype was counted between two and nine times. The V gene is TRBV7-2, the J gene TRBJ2-1; perhaps TRBD1 as D (6 bases). The CDR3 extends over 14 amino acids. Germline CDR1 is SGHTA and CDR2 is FQGNSA. The germline V and J ends were trimmed by 2 bases and 2 bases, with 7 bases remaining between them. Here the CDR3 DNA reads TGTGCCAGCAGCTTACGACAGGCCTACAATGAGCAGTTCTTC. It specifies CASSLRQAYNEQFF. Supplemented by reference TRBV7-2 and TRBJ2-1, the full variable domain reads GAGVSQSPSNKVTEKGKDVELRCDPISGHTALYWYRQSLGQGLEFLIYFQGNSAPDKSGLPSDRFSAERTGGSVSTLTIQRTQQEDSAVYLCASSLRQAYNEQFFGPGTRLTVL.

This clonotype was detected only a few times. V usage is TRBV4-3 and J usage is TRBJ1-3; a weak D match, TRBD1 (5 bases). From germline, CDR1 is LGHNA and CDR2 YSLEER. The V gene lost 1 base and the J gene lost 4 bases, with 14 bases spanning the gap. This CDR3 is built from 16 residues. CDR3 in DNA: TGCGCCAGCAGCCAAGGGATAGACAGAACGGGAAACACCATATATTTT. Encoded protein: CASSQGIDRTGNTIYF.

The genes are TRBV20-1 and TRBJ2-7; 11 positions agree with TRBD2. The CDR3 covers 15 residues. Germline V gene data show CDR1 as DFQATT and CDR2 as SNEGSKA (reference sequence). Trimming cost V 4 bases and J 0 bases; bases outside gene matches: 5. CDR3 bases: TGCAGTGCTAAATCCGGGACTAGCGGCTCCTACGAGCAGTACTTC. Translated, it gives CSAKSGTSGSYEQYF.

J is TRBJ2-1 and V is TRBV5-1; 8 bases agree with TRBD2. V was clipped by 4 bases and J by 6 bases; unmatched bases: 9. The germline V gene has CDR1 SGHRS and CDR2 YFSETQ. The CDR3 has 15 residues. CDR3 nucleotides: TGCGCCAGCAGCCCCCAAAGCGGGAGTGCCAATGAGCAGTTCTTC. It yields the protein CASSPQSGSANEQFF.

CDR3 bases: TGTGCCAGCAGCTTGGAGGGTGGGAGCTCGACCTACGAGCAGTACTTC. It translates to CASSLEGGSSTYEQYF. The chain couples TRBV5-5 to TRBJ2-7; maybe TRBD2 (5 bases). CDR3 length: 16 amino acids. Germline V gene lookup returns CDR1 SGHKS and CDR2 YYEKEE (reference sequence). V lost 0 bases to trimming and J lost 2 bases, with 15 bases between them.

The chain uses TRBV10-3 and TRBJ2-7; no definite D call. CDR3 size: 13 residues. Germline assignment: CDR1 ENHRY and CDR2 SYGVKD. With 5 bases removed from V and 3 bases from J, the gap between germline ends came to 11 bases. CDR3 nucleotides: TGTGCCATCAGTCCTGGGTTAGACTACGAGCAGTACTTC. Translating it yields CAISPGLDYEQYF.

Ten or more counts support this clonotype. The V call is TRBV6-6, the J call TRBJ2-3, with D possibly TRBD2 on 6 matching bases. The germline gives CDR1 MNHNY, CDR2 SVGAGI (reference sequence). Trimming cost V 5 bases and J 4 bases, with 13 bases left between them. This CDR3 is 14 amino acids long. Written as DNA, the CDR3 is TGTGCCAGCAGTCCCGGCGGGGTACCAGATACGCAGTATTTT. Amino acid sequence: CASSPGGVPDTQYF.